This T cell receptor beta chain emerged from a study of blood T cell repertoires in COVID-19. At the level of the study: COVID-19 samples, acute and convalescent, were from the United States, Italy and Spain. Sample material is recorded as cDNA or gDNA derived from T cells, B-cell-depleted T cells, or PBMCs.

V gave up 2 bases and J gave up 7 bases, with 9 bases separating them. The germline gives CDR1 SGHTA, CDR2 FQGNSA. CDR3 length equals 13 residues. Participants' own reports of clinical history determined their cohort assignment. Only in-frame clones appear in the TCRdb table, and some are missing; sequencing was by immunoSEQ multiplex PCR. The repertoire holds 150,000 or so clones, with more than 75% as singletons. The source of this sequence is a man aged 40-50 years who had recovered from COVID-19. The rearrangement links TRBV7-2 to TRBJ2-1; the D gene is possibly TRBD1 (5 bases). Sequencing was performed on PBMCs or T cells enriched from blood (not recorded which). The DNA of the CDR3 is TGTGCCAGCAGCTTATTCCAGGGTAATGAGCAGTTCTTC. Translation: CASSLFQGNEQFF.